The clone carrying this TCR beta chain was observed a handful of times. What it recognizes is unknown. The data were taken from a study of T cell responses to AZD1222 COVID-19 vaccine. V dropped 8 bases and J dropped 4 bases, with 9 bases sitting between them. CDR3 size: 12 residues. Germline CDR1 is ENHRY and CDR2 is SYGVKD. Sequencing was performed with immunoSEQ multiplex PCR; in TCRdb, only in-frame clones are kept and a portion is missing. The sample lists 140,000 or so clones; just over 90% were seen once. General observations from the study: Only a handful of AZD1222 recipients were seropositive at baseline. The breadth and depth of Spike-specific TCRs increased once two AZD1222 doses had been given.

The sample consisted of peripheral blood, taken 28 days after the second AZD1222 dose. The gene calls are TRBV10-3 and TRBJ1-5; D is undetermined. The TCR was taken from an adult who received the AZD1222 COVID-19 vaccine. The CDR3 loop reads CAIGLTNQPQHF. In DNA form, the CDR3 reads TGTGCCATCGGACTCACAAATCAGCCCCAGCATTTT.